The 9 T cell receptor beta chains in this list originate from one sample, sequenced in a study of CD8 T cells in Susac syndrome. After extraction with the RNeasy kit, 0.5 to 1 ug of the RNA was reverse transcribed using random hexamers. TCRdb independently ran MiXCR on the immunoSEQ multiplex PCR reads; one entry per CDR3 protein. The table has about 90,000 distinct CDR3 sequences, approximately 96% seen once. What was sequenced was CD8+ T cells from PBMCs. The receptor set was obtained from a human donor with Susac syndrome.

V is TRBV20-1 and J is TRBJ2-1, with D tentatively TRBD1 (6 bases). V lost 3 bases and J 9 bases, leaving 12 bases between the germline ends. This CDR3 is built from 12 residues. Germline V gene sequence: CDR1 DFQATT, CDR2 SNEGSKA (reference sequence). The CDR3 coding sequence is TGCAGTGCTAGGCCTGCAGGGGTTGAGCAGTTCTTC. Its protein product is CSARPAGVEQFF.

The genes are TRBV5-1 and TRBJ2-7; D is possibly TRBD1 (6 bases). Trimming left V 3 bases short and J 7 bases short, with 17 bases between. The CDR3 loop spans 14 amino acids. Germline-derived CDR1 and CDR2 are SGHRS and YFSETQ. The CDR3 loop is CASSYQGFTGEQYF. CDR3 in DNA: TGCGCCAGCAGCTACCAGGGGTTCACGGGGGAGCAGTACTTC.

The chain is built from TRBV6-4 and TRBJ1-2, with TRBD1 identical over 8 bases. CDR3 length: 13 amino acids. V shed 0 bases and J 8 bases; nucleotides not matched to a gene: 2. Germline CDR1 MRHNA, CDR2 SNTAGT. CDR3 DNA: TGTGCCAGCAGTGACTCTAGGACAGGGGGCTACACCTTC. Translation: CASSDSRTGGYTF.

The chain has TRBV6-2 or TRBV6-3 and TRBJ2-7; D unresolved. The CDR3 runs 14 residues. The germline gives CDR1 MNHEY, CDR2 SVGEGT. V was cut by 6 bases and J by 3 bases, with 15 bases left in between. CDR3 nucleotides: TGTGCCAGCAGCCCCCCCGCACACGGCTACGAGCAGTACTTC. Its protein is CASSPPAHGYEQYF.

This clonotype was observed a single time. This chain links TRBV20-1 with TRBJ1-2; no firm D call. V lost 0 bases, J lost 2 bases, and 10 bases lay in between. The CDR3 runs to 14 residues. Germline V CDR1 and CDR2: DFQATT, SNEGSKA (reference sequence). CDR3 bases: TGCAGTGCTAGAGATCGAGAGAGAAACTATGGCTACACCTTC. Translated: CSARDRERNYGYTF.

The rearrangement uses TRBV9 and TRBJ1-6; possible D gene TRBD1, 5 bases. Trimming cost V 4 bases and J 7 bases, with 9 bases left between them. This CDR3 spans 13 amino acids. Looked up from germline, CDR1 is SGDLS and CDR2 is YYNGEE. Written as DNA, the CDR3 is TGTGCCAGCAGCTGGGGGGGGAATTCACCCCTCCACTTT. Its translation is CASSWGGNSPLHF.

The J gene is TRBJ1-1, the V gene TRBV20-1, with TRBD1 identical over 7 bases. The CDR3 spans 14 residues. From germline, CDR1 is DFQATT and CDR2 SNEGSKA (reference sequence). V lost 6 bases to trimming and J lost 0 bases; unmatched junction nucleotides: 7. CDR3 in amino acids: CSALGTELNTEAFF. CDR3 coding DNA: TGCAGTGCCCTAGGGACAGAACTGAACACTGAAGCTTTCTTT.

This chain joins TRBV6-5 and TRBJ1-6; tentative D call: TRBD1 (5 bases). Trimming removed 8 bases from V and 7 bases from J, with 15 bases in between. The CDR3 loop spans 14 amino acids. The V gene's germline CDR1 is MNHEY and CDR2 SVGAGI. CDR3 loop: CASRGDSDNSPLHF. CDR3 in DNA: TGTGCCAGCCGAGGAGACAGCGACAATTCACCCCTCCACTTT.

Points on this clonotype: The junction differs from germline at one of its ends, possibly a read error. The chain couples TRBV7-9 to TRBJ2-4; 7 positions agree with TRBD1. CDR1 and CDR2 from the germline V gene are SEHNR and FQNEAQ (reference sequence). This CDR3 region has 12 residues. The CDR3 DNA reads TGTGCCAGCAGCTCGGACCGACAGGGACACTTCTTC. It codes for CASSSDRQGHFF. Looking up the rest from reference TRBV7-9 and TRBJ2-4 gives the full variable domain: DTGVSQNPRHKITKRGQNVTFRCDPISEHNRLYWYRQTLGQGPEFLTYFQNEAQLEKSRLLSDRFSAERPKGSFSTLEIQRTEQGDSAMYLCASSSDRQGHFFGAGTRLSVL.